Sequencing of this T cell receptor beta chain was carried out in a study of CXCR3-negative and CXCR3-positive naive CD8 T cells. The germline V gene has CDR1 LGHNT and CDR2 FRNRAP. The CDR3 is 14 amino acids. Roughly 300,000 cells per CD8+ T cell subset were flow-sorted in triplicate. With regard to this clonotype: Its specificity is not known.

Study conclusions and caveats: Both naive subsets showed comparably high diversity, and memory CD8+ cells showed much lower diversity. Most assays used freshly isolated PBMCs, as cryopreservation partially reduced CXCR3.

TRB cDNA was prepared as libraries by UMI-labeled 5' RACE. Using the 5' RACE reads, TCRdb records one entry per CDR3 protein without DNA. The table lists about 43,000 distinct CDR3 sequences. This chain links TRBV12-5 with TRBJ1-1. This receptor was identified in a human donor in good health. Some clones in this sample may be carry-over from other donors' samples. Sequencing was performed on memory CD8+ T cells from blood. The CDR3 loop reads CASGPDSWDFYLIF.